This entry lists 26 T cell receptor beta chains sequenced from one sample in a study of PD-1 blockade in classical Hodgkin lymphoma (dated by TCRdb to the early 2020s). Libraries were prepared through the immunoSEQ multiplex PCR assay. TCRdb limited this immuneACCESS table to in-frame rearrangements with V and J called. A share of clones is missing; checked studies link under half to unresolved V genes, and the rest is unexplained. The sample contains some 43,000 clones, 70% to 90% of them found a single time. The top ten hold 5.5% to 6.5% of the sample. The intended sense of this specimen's time point label: cycle 2 day 1 (C2D1) of nivolumab. All trial patients had relapsed after autologous stem cell transplantation, with cohorts A, B and C differing in prior brentuximab vedotin exposure. This material consisted of peripheral blood mononuclear cells (PBMCs), taken before the second cycle of nivolumab. The source of these receptors is a human donor with classical Hodgkin lymphoma.

The chain employs TRBV10-3 and TRBJ1-6; no clear D. There are 14 residues in the CDR3. In germline, CDR1 is ENHRY, CDR2 SYGVKD. V lost 4 bases and J 7 bases, leaving 11 bases between the germline ends. The CDR3 DNA reads as TGTGCCATCAGTGCCTCGGGTAGGAATTCACCCCTCCACTTT. It specifies CAISASGRNSPLHF.

This rearrangement joins TRBV5-1 to TRBJ2-1; a weak D match, TRBD2 (7 bases). Trimming stripped 1 base from V and 7 bases from J, with 15 bases between. Germline V gene lookup returns CDR1 SGHRS and CDR2 YFSETQ. The CDR3 runs to 15 residues. CDR3 in DNA: TGCGCCAGCAGCTTGATGGCAGGGGAGGGGAATGAGCAGTTCTTC. Translation: CASSLMAGEGNEQFF.

This rearrangement joins TRBV6-1 to TRBJ1-6; 8 nucleotides align to TRBD1. The J segment lost 9 bases and the V segment lost 6 bases, leaving 7 bases of the junction unmatched. The CDR3 runs 14 residues. Germline V CDR1 and CDR2: MNHNS, SASEGT. The CDR3 sequence is CASRGQEGSSPLHF. CDR3 nucleotides: TGTGCCAGCAGGGGACAGGAGGGTAGTTCACCCCTCCACTTT.

The rearrangement joins TRBV5-3 to TRBJ2-1; D is possibly TRBD1 (7 bases). TRBV5-3 is an ORF; its function is uncertain. The CDR3 runs to 15 residues. Trimming stripped 3 bases from V and 6 bases from J, with 16 bases between. DNA of the CDR3: TGTGCCAGAAGCTCGACAGGGCGGGAAGGCAATGAGCAGTTCTTC. Its translation is CARSSTGREGNEQFF.

This clone showed up just once. The V gene is TRBV9, the J gene TRBJ1-2; 9 bases agree with TRBD1. The CDR3 sequence is 14 residues long. CDR1 SGDLS and CDR2 YYNGEE come from the germline V gene. The V segment lost 3 bases and the J segment 6 bases; nucleotides outside the gene matches: 6. The CDR3 reads CASSDTGGAHGYTF. The CDR3, as DNA: TGTGCCAGCAGCGACACAGGGGGCGCACATGGCTACACCTTC.

This clone was detected once. In DNA form, the CDR3 reads TGTGCCACCAGCAGACCCGCAGCCCAGGGGAACACTGAAGCTTTCTTT. It encodes CATSRPAAQGNTEAFF. V usage is TRBV15 and J usage is TRBJ1-1; D possibly corresponds to TRBD1 (5 bases). Between the trimmed V and J ends, which lost 2 bases and 1 base, there was a span of 14 bases. Germline-derived CDR1 and CDR2 are LNHNV and YYDKDF (reference sequence). The CDR3 covers 16 residues. Based on the CDR3 plus reference TRBV15 and TRBJ1-1, the full variable domain is DAMVIQNPRYQVTQFGKPVTLSCSQTLNHNVMYWYQQKSSQAPKLLFHYYDKDFNNEADTPDNFQSRRPNTSFCFLDIRSPGLGDTAMYLCATSRPAAQGNTEAFFGQGTRLTVV.

This rearrangement joins TRBV7-7 to TRBJ2-6; D is possibly TRBD2 (5 bases). The germline gives CDR1 SSHAT, CDR2 FNYEAQ (reference sequence). The CDR3 covers 15 residues. CDR3 bases: TGTGCTAGCGCGCCACTCGACTCTGGGGCCAACGTCCTGACTTTC. It is translated as CASAPLDSGANVLTF.

The rearrangement joins TRBV4-1 to TRBJ1-1, with a weak D call TRBD1 (5 bases). From germline, CDR1 is MGHRA and CDR2 YSYEKL. V lost 0 bases to trimming and J lost 5 bases, with 13 bases between them. This CDR3 spans 15 amino acids. The CDR3 coding sequence is TGCGCCAGCAGCCAAGATCTCGGGGGGGATACTGAAGCTTTCTTT. Translated, it gives CASSQDLGGDTEAFF.

The CDR3 coding sequence is TGTGCCATCGGAGGACTAGCGGGAGGCCTAAGCTCCTACAATGAGCAGTTCTTC. Encoded protein: CAIGGLAGGLSSYNEQFF. The genes are TRBV10-3 and TRBJ2-1, with TRBD2 identical over 14 bases. Looked up from germline, CDR1 is ENHRY and CDR2 is SYGVKD. The CDR3 has 18 amino acids. With 8 bases clipped from V and 0 bases from J, the junction kept 9 bases outside the gene matches.

The rearrangement joins TRBV28 to TRBJ2-7, with D possibly TRBD1 on 5 matching bases. The germline V gene encodes CDR1 MDHEN and CDR2 SYDVKM. V lost 2 bases, J lost 5 bases, and 10 bases lay in between. The CDR3 consists of 13 residues. As DNA, the CDR3 is TGTGCCAGCAGTTTACCCGACAGTCACGAGCAGTACTTC. Translating it yields CASSLPDSHEQYF.

The rearrangement joins TRBV28 to TRBJ2-3; D not resolved. The germline V gene encodes CDR1 MDHEN and CDR2 SYDVKM. Trimming removed 7 bases at V and 0 bases at J, with 17 bases between. The CDR3 has 16 residues. For the CDR3, the DNA is TGTGCCAGCACCGCCCGGGTCTCCGGAAGCACAGATACGCAGTATTTT. It translates to CASTARVSGSTDTQYF.

The chain carries TRBV10-2 and TRBJ2-2; tentatively, D is TRBD2 (6 bases). The CDR3 extends over 17 amino acids. Trimming shortened V by 6 bases and J by 2 bases, and 19 bases separated the two germline ends. Germline-derived CDR1 and CDR2 are WSHSY and SAAADI. For the CDR3, the DNA is TGCGCCAGCAGAGACTGGGACTTTCCCGACAACACCGGGGAGCTGTTTTTT. Its translation: CASRDWDFPDNTGELFF.

This chain joins TRBV5-6 and TRBJ1-2; no firm D call. Germline assignment: CDR1 SGHDT and CDR2 YYEEEE. Trimming cost V 1 base and J 8 bases, with 15 bases left between them. The CDR3 totals 14 residues. In DNA form, the CDR3 reads TGTGCCAGCAGCTTGTACGTGACCCCCTCGGGCTACACCTTC. Protein sequence: CASSLYVTPSGYTF.

The V gene is TRBV7-9, the J gene TRBJ2-5; D could derive from TRBD1 or TRBD2 (7 bases each). CDR3 length: 14 amino acids. Germline CDR1 reads SEHNR; CDR2 reads FQNEAQ (reference sequence). The V end lost 5 bases, the J end lost 4 bases, and 14 bases lay between the germline ends. The CDR3 nucleotides are TGTGCCAGCAGCGCAGACAGGGAGGGAGAGACCCAGTACTTC. Translation gives CASSADREGETQYF.

The chain joins TRBV19 to TRBJ2-1; 10 bases fit TRBD2. Germline CDR1 reads LNHDA; CDR2 reads SQIVND (reference sequence). Losses at the gene ends were 4 bases for V and 3 bases for J; bases not matched to a gene: 9. The CDR3 contains 17 residues. The CDR3 region has the DNA TGTGCCAGTAGTAATGGCCCCGGACTAGCGGACTACAATGAGCAGTTCTTC. It encodes CASSNGPGLADYNEQFF.

CDR3 in DNA: TGTGCCAGCAGCATACTAGCGGGGGAACAGTACTTC. This encodes CASSILAGEQYF. The V and J genes are TRBV7-2 and TRBJ2-7; 11 nucleotides align to TRBD2. Germline V gene data show CDR1 as SGHTA and CDR2 as FQGNSA. V gave up 5 bases and J gave up 10 bases; unmatched junction bases: 4. The CDR3 runs 12 residues.

The genes are TRBV28 and TRBJ2-1; weak D call: TRBD1 (6 bases). Trimming shortened V by 6 bases and J by 3 bases, and 9 bases separated the two germline ends. Germline V gene sequence: CDR1 MDHEN, CDR2 SYDVKM. The CDR3 extends over 13 amino acids. The CDR3 DNA follows: TGTGCCAGCAGCCTGGACAGCTACAATGAGCAGTTCTTC. This sequence encodes CASSLDSYNEQFF.

In DNA form, the CDR3 reads TGTGCCAGCAGCTTTAAGGGGTACGAGCAGTACTTC. Translating gives CASSFKGYEQYF. The chain couples TRBV7-9 to TRBJ2-7, with D possibly being TRBD1 (5 bases). This CDR3 is 12 amino acids long. CDR1 is SEHNR and CDR2 is FQNEAQ in the germline V gene (reference sequence). The V end lost 3 bases, the J end lost 4 bases, and 7 bases lay between the germline ends.

The table lists this clone with a count of one. The gene calls are TRBV5-1 and TRBJ2-5; tentative D call: TRBD2 (6 bases). The length of the CDR3 is 16 residues. CDR1 is SGHRS and CDR2 is YFSETQ in the germline V gene. Deletions cut 6 bases from V and 4 bases from J, with 22 bases between. The CDR3 here is CASNRNRRGVGETQYF. CDR3 sequence (DNA): TGCGCCAGCAACCGGAATAGGCGGGGTGTGGGAGAGACCCAGTACTTC. The full variable domain, in which reference TRBV5-1 and TRBJ2-5 provide the parts outside the CDR3, is KAGVTQTPRYLIKTRGQQVTLSCSPISGHRSVSWYQQTPGQGLQFLFEYFSETQRNKGNFPGRFSGRQFSNSRSEMNVSTLELGDSALYLCASNRNRRGVGETQYFGPGTRLLVL.

This clone was seen a few times. The CDR3, as DNA: TGTGCCAGTAGTATCCAGGCCCGGGTCAGGGGCGAGACCCAGTACTTC. Translating it yields CASSIQARVRGETQYF. This chain connects TRBV19 to TRBJ2-5; weak D call: TRBD1 (6 bases). Trimming pared 3 bases from V and 5 bases from J, leaving 19 bases between. CDR1 LNHDA and CDR2 SQIVND come from the germline V gene (reference sequence). The CDR3 extends over 16 amino acids.

The rearrangement links TRBV7-8 to TRBJ2-7; D possibly corresponds to TRBD1 (5 bases). The germline V gene has CDR1 SGHVS and CDR2 FQNEAQ. V lost 4 bases to trimming and J lost 2 bases, with 9 bases between them. The CDR3 is made up of 13 amino acids. CDR3 nucleotides: TGTGCCAGCAGCTCCAAGACAGCCTACGAGCAGTACTTC. Protein: CASSSKTAYEQYF.

This chain joins TRBV27 and TRBJ2-3, with TRBD2 matching 11 bases. In germline, CDR1 is MNHEY, CDR2 SMNVEV (reference sequence). The CDR3 has 20 amino acids. V lost 1 base and J lost 2; bases outside the gene matches: 14. The CDR3 sequence: CASSLWVASGRIGATDTQYF. As DNA, the CDR3 is TGTGCCAGCAGTTTATGGGTGGCTAGCGGGAGGATAGGGGCCACAGATACGCAGTATTTT.

The chain carries TRBV7-2 and TRBJ2-7; D is unclear. The CDR3 sequence is 13 residues long. Germline V gene sequence: CDR1 SGHTA, CDR2 FQGNSA. The V end lost 1 base, the J end lost 3 bases, and 7 bases lay between the germline ends. The CDR3, as DNA: TGTGCCAGCAGCTTAGTCAGGTTCTACGAGCAGTACTTC. It is translated as CASSLVRFYEQYF. The complete variable domain, with remaining parts taken from reference TRBV7-2 and TRBJ2-7, reads GAGVSQSPSNKVTEKGKDVELRCDPISGHTALYWYRQSLGQGLEFLIYFQGNSAPDKSGLPSDRFSAERTGGSVSTLTIQRTQQEDSAVYLCASSLVRFYEQYFGPGTRLTVT.

This clone has just one count. At one of its ends the junction is not consistent with the germline gene, which may arise from a read error. This sequence joins TRBV5-8 and TRBJ2-4, with D unclear. Germline V gene data show CDR1 as SGHTS and CDR2 as YDEGEE. The CDR3 length is 10 residues. The CDR3: CASSLSSPTF. The DNA of the CDR3 is TGTGCCAGCAGCTTGTCGTCTCCCACCTTC.

In this sample, this clone turned up once. V gene TRBV9 combines with J gene TRBJ2-7, with 8 bases aligning to TRBD1. CDR3 size: 14 residues. After removal of 4 bases from V and 4 bases from J, the junction contained 7 bases not matched to a gene. Germline V lookup: CDR1 SGDLS, CDR2 YYNGEE. The CDR3 protein is CASSSGTGTYEQYF. As DNA, the CDR3 is TGTGCCAGCAGCTCCGGGACAGGAACATACGAGCAGTACTTC.

The genes are TRBV19 and TRBJ1-2; D gene unclear. V lost 1 base, J lost 2 bases, and 14 bases lay in between. CDR1 and CDR2 (germline): LNHDA, SQIVND (reference sequence). The CDR3 loop spans 16 amino acids. The CDR3 nucleotides read TGTGCCAGTAGTATAGGAAAGAAGACGCCGAACTATGGCTACACCTTC. This sequence encodes CASSIGKKTPNYGYTF.